The 10 T cell receptor beta chains listed next were all sequenced from one sample in a study of OX40 agonist ivuxolimab in advanced cancers. Data came from immunoSEQ multiplex PCR; TCRdb stores just in-frame clones and leaves some out. The sample lists 90,000 to 100,000 clones, less than 90% occurring once. This specimen consisted of CD4+ or CD8+ T cells sorted from blood, obtained in a trial of the OX40 agonist ivuxolimab. All receptors derive from an adult with an advanced solid tumor such as melanoma, head and neck, liver or kidney cancer.

The rearrangement joins TRBV7-6 to TRBJ2-5, with unresolved D. CDR1 SGHVS and CDR2 FNYEAQ come from the germline V gene. The CDR3 runs to 14 residues. V was cut by 2 bases and J by 5 bases, with 12 bases left in between. The CDR3 sequence is CASSLSASQETQYF. The CDR3 nucleotides read TGTGCCAGCAGCTTAAGCGCATCACAGGAGACCCAGTACTTC.

V is TRBV7-6 and J is TRBJ2-7; TRBD2 is a possible D gene (5 bases). Looked up from germline, CDR1 is SGHVS and CDR2 is FNYEAQ. This CDR3 contains 14 residues. Deletions cut 5 bases from V and 0 bases from J, with 11 bases between. CDR3 coding DNA: TGTGCCAGCAGCCCCAGCGGAATCTCCTACGAGCAGTACTTC. Translating it yields CASSPSGISYEQYF.

The rearrangement uses TRBV6-1 and TRBJ2-3, with TRBD2 matching over 7 bases. The CDR3 contains 14 residues. Trimming at V came to 3 bases and at J to 3 bases, leaving 3 bases not matched to a gene. The germline gives CDR1 MNHNS, CDR2 SASEGT. The CDR3 DNA is TGTGCCAGCAGTGAGGGCGGGGGAACAGATACGCAGTATTTT. Translation gives CASSEGGGTDTQYF.

The chain uses TRBV2 and TRBJ2-7; 9 nucleotides align to TRBD2. Per germline, CDR1 SNHLY and CDR2 FYNNEI. The CDR3 totals 15 residues. V gave up 2 bases and J gave up 6 bases; unmatched junction bases: 8. The CDR3 spells CASSERVLAGLEQYF. CDR3 in DNA: TGTGCCAGCAGTGAAAGGGTTCTAGCGGGACTCGAGCAGTACTTC. Based on the CDR3 plus reference TRBV2 and TRBJ2-7, the full variable domain is EPEVTQTPSHQVTQMGQEVILRCVPISNHLYFYWYRQILGQKVEFLVSFYNNEISEKSEIFDDQFSVERPDGSNFTLKIRSTKLEDSAMYFCASSERVLAGLEQYFGPGTRLTVT.

The rearrangement joins TRBV7-2 to TRBJ1-3, with TRBD1 identical over 7 bases. The V and J ends lost 8 bases and 4 bases, in that order; junction bases with no gene match: 5. The germline CDR1 and CDR2 sequences are SGHTA and FQGNSA. The CDR3 has 13 residues. Here the CDR3 reads CASARGRGNTIYF. The CDR3 nucleotides read TGTGCCAGCGCGAGGGGGCGGGGAAACACCATATATTTT.

Only one count was recorded for this clone. The chain has TRBV28 and TRBJ2-7, with D possibly called TRBD1 or TRBD2 (5 bases each). V lost 6 bases and J 10 bases, leaving 16 bases between the germline ends. This CDR3 spans 12 amino acids. Germline V lookup: CDR1 MDHEN, CDR2 SYDVKM. The CDR3 DNA sequence: TGTGCCAGCAGCCCCGGGATAAGGGGACAGTACTTC. Its translation is CASSPGIRGQYF.

V gene TRBV7-8 combines with J gene TRBJ2-2, with TRBD1 matching over 9 bases. With 2 bases clipped from V and 6 bases from J, the junction kept 4 bases outside the gene matches. The CDR3 spans 15 residues. In germline, CDR1 is SGHVS, CDR2 FQNEAQ. The CDR3 here is CASSLRQGGSGELFF. CDR3 nucleotides: TGTGCCAGCAGCTTAAGACAGGGGGGGTCCGGGGAGCTGTTTTTT. The entire variable domain, with the rest obtained from reference TRBV7-8 and TRBJ2-2, is as follows: GAGVSQSPRYKVAKRGQDVALRCDPISGHVSLFWYQQALGQGPEFLTYFQNEAQLDKSGLPSDRFFAERPEGSVSTLKIQRTQQEDSAVYLCASSLRQGGSGELFFGEGSRLTVL.

The chain couples TRBV29-1 to TRBJ2-7; a weak D match, TRBD1 (5 bases). Germline assignment: CDR1 SQVTM and CDR2 ANQGSEA. The length of the CDR3 is 11 residues. V was clipped by 4 bases and J by 5 bases, with 9 bases between them. The CDR3: CSVARTNEQYF. CDR3 in DNA: TGCAGCGTTGCGCGGACAAACGAGCAGTACTTC.

The rearrangement joins TRBV7-2 to TRBJ2-1; D remains ambiguous. The length of the CDR3 is 14 residues. Germline V CDR1 and CDR2: SGHTA, FQGNSA. The V and J ends lost 4 bases and 2 bases respectively, with 9 bases between them. In DNA, the CDR3 is TGTGCCAGCAGCTCTTACGGACCCTACAATGAGCAGTTCTTC. It translates to CASSSYGPYNEQFF.

This clone is labeled as medium-sized. The chain employs TRBV7-8 and TRBJ2-5; 7 bases match TRBD2. V lost 5 bases and J lost 0; bases outside the gene matches: 0. This CDR3 comprises 13 residues. Per germline, CDR1 SGHVS and CDR2 FQNEAQ. In DNA, the CDR3 is TGTGCCAGCAGCAGCGGGAACCAAGAGACCCAGTACTTC. Residues: CASSSGNQETQYF.